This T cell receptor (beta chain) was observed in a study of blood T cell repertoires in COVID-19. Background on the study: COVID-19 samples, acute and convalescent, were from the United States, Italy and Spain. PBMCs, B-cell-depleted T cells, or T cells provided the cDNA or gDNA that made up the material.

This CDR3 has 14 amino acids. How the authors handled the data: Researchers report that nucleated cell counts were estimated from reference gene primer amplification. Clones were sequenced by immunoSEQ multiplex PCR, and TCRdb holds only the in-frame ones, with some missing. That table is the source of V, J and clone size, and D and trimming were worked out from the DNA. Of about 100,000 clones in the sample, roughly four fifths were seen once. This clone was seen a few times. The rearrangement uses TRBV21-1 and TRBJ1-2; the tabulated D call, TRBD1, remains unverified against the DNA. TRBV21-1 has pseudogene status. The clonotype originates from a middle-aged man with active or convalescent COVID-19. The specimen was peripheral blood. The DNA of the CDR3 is TGTGCCAGCAGCAAAGAGAAGGGGGCGGGAGGCTACACCTTC. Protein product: CASSKEKGAGGYTF.